These 23 T cell receptor beta chains share one sample of origin, sequenced in a study of blood T cell repertoires in COVID-19. Assay: immunoSEQ multiplex PCR; the TCRdb copy retains only in-frame clones and omits some. The table records 210,000 or so clones, 70% to 90% of them present only once. The sample comprised PBMCs or T cells enriched from blood (not recorded which). Receptors were obtained from a man in his thirties or forties who had recovered from COVID-19.

This chain joins TRBV29-1 and TRBJ1-2; possibly TRBD1 for D (6 bases). Germline V lookup: CDR1 SQVTM, CDR2 ANQGSEA. V was cut by 6 bases and J by 8 bases, with 10 bases left in between. The CDR3 is made up of 10 amino acids. In DNA, the CDR3 is TGCAGCGTCGATACAGGGGGCTACACCTTC. Translating gives CSVDTGGYTF.

With respect to this clone: Other DNA sequences in the same sample also yield this CDR3. The chain employs TRBV5-1 and TRBJ2-2; D not certain. CDR3 length: 14 residues. CDR1 is SGHRS and CDR2 is YFSETQ in the germline V gene. The V end was cut by 0 bases, the J end by 3 bases, with 6 bases between. The CDR3 here is CASSLAGDTGELFF. The CDR3 DNA reads as TGCGCCAGCAGCTTGGCCGGTGACACCGGGGAGCTGTTTTTT.

This clone showed up just once. The rearrangement uses TRBV3-1 (or the pseudogene TRBV3-2) and TRBJ1-1, with 7 bases lining up with TRBD1. Trimming cost V 4 bases and J 6 bases; bases outside gene matches: 11. This CDR3 has 15 amino acids. Germline CDR1 LGHDT, CDR2 YNNKEL (reference sequence). Here the CDR3 reads CASSPSDRPFAEAFF. CDR3 DNA: TGTGCCAGCAGCCCATCGGACAGGCCTTTCGCTGAAGCTTTCTTT.

V and J are TRBV2 and TRBJ1-5, with 8 bases lining up with TRBD1. This CDR3 has 15 residues. Germline V gives CDR1 SNHLY, CDR2 FYNNEI. Trimming removed 4 bases from V and 3 bases from J; junction bases left unmatched: 5. The CDR3: CASSGGTGINQPQHF. The DNA of the CDR3 is TGTGCCAGCAGTGGGGGGACAGGAATCAATCAGCCCCAGCATTTT.

The genes are TRBV20-1 and TRBJ2-7, with 7 bases lining up with TRBD1. Germline CDR1 and CDR2: DFQATT and SNEGSKA (reference sequence). The CDR3 spans 13 residues. After removal of 3 bases from V and 3 bases from J, the junction contained 5 bases not matched to a gene. DNA of the CDR3: TGCAGTGCTAGTGAGAGGGACAGCTACGAGCAGTACTTC. This encodes CSASERDSYEQYF.

The chain couples TRBV5-1 to TRBJ2-7; 9 nucleotides match TRBD2. J lost 5 bases, V lost 0 bases, and 9 bases had no gene match. The CDR3 runs 16 residues. Per the germline V gene, CDR1 is SGHRS and CDR2 is YFSETQ. The CDR3 sequence: CASSLDGGRASNEQYF. The CDR3 DNA sequence: TGCGCCAGCAGCTTGGATGGCGGGAGGGCCTCTAACGAGCAGTACTTC. The complete variable domain, with remaining parts taken from reference TRBV5-1 and TRBJ2-7, reads KAGVTQTPRYLIKTRGQQVTLSCSPISGHRSVSWYQQTPGQGLQFLFEYFSETQRNKGNFPGRFSGRQFSNSRSEMNVSTLELGDSALYLCASSLDGGRASNEQYFGPGTRLTVT.

This sequence joins TRBV7-2 and TRBJ1-4, with D unresolved. Looked up from germline, CDR1 is SGHTA and CDR2 is FQGNSA. The CDR3 is 14 amino acids. Trimming stripped 6 bases from V and 5 bases from J, with 13 bases between. CDR3 DNA: TGTGCCAGCAGGAGGAGCCTCGAAAATGAAAAACTGTTTTTT. It codes for CASRRSLENEKLFF.

The chain has TRBV28 and TRBJ1-1; TRBD1 agrees at 8 bases. Germline CDR1 and CDR2: MDHEN and SYDVKM. The CDR3 totals 16 residues. Trimming took 3 bases from V and 7 from J; bases not matched to a gene: 13. For the CDR3, the DNA is TGTGCCAGCAGTTTTTCCGGGACAGGAGCCCGACTTGAAGCTTTCTTT. It specifies CASSFSGTGARLEAFF.

CDR3 protein: CAWSVRGKWNVLTF. DNA of the CDR3: TGTGCCTGGAGTGTACGAGGGAAGTGGAACGTCCTGACTTTC. V gene TRBV30 combines with J gene TRBJ2-6; TRBD2 is a possible D gene (5 bases). The V end lost 0 bases, the J end lost 10 bases, and 13 bases lay between the germline ends. CDR1 and CDR2 from the germline V gene are GTSNPN and SVGIG (reference sequence). The CDR3 has 14 amino acids.

The chain couples TRBV19 to TRBJ1-5, with D possibly matching TRBD1 (5 bases). This CDR3 is 16 amino acids long. Trimming removed 2 bases at V and 2 bases at J, with 13 bases between. The germline CDR1 and CDR2 sequences are LNHDA and SQIVND (reference sequence). The CDR3 bases are TGTGCCAGTAGTATAATTCGTTCGGGGGGCAATCAGCCCCAGCATTTT. Translation gives CASSIIRSGGNQPQHF. Complete variable domain (other parts from reference TRBV19 and TRBJ1-5): DGGITQSPKYLFRKEGQNVTLSCEQNLNHDAMYWYRQDPGQGLRLIYYSQIVNDFQKGDIAEGYSVSREKKESFPLTVTSAQKNPTAFYLCASSIIRSGGNQPQHFGDGTRLSIL.

The rearrangement joins TRBV18 to TRBJ1-1, with no clear D. CDR1 and CDR2 from the germline V gene are KGHSH and LQKENI. CDR3 length: 13 residues. V was pared by 6 bases and J by 5 bases, with 13 bases between. CDR3 region: CASSPNYGTEAFF. The CDR3 DNA follows: TGTGCCAGCTCCCCGAACTATGGAACTGAAGCTTTCTTT. The complete variable domain, with remaining parts taken from reference TRBV18 and TRBJ1-1, reads NAGVMQNPRHLVRRRGQEARLRCSPMKGHSHVYWYRQLPEEGLKFMVYLQKENIIDESGMPKERFSAEFPKEGPSILRIQQVVRGDSAAYFCASSPNYGTEAFFGQGTRLTVV.

The V gene is TRBV5-4, the J gene TRBJ1-2; 11 positions match TRBD1. V lost 2 bases to trimming and J lost 4 bases; unmatched junction nucleotides: 7. This CDR3 region has 16 residues. The germline CDR1 and CDR2 sequences are SGHNT and YYREEE (reference sequence). The CDR3 reads CASSFGTGQGGYGYTF. The DNA of the CDR3 is TGTGCCAGCAGCTTTGGTACGGGACAGGGGGGCTATGGCTACACCTTC.

The V call is TRBV5-1, the J call TRBJ1-3; perhaps TRBD1 as D (6 bases). This CDR3 has 14 residues. V was pared by 3 bases and J by 2 bases, with 9 bases between. Germline V gene lookup returns CDR1 SGHRS and CDR2 YFSETQ. CDR3 nucleotides: TGCGCCAGCAGCTCGGACAGACCTGGAAACACCATATATTTT. This sequence encodes CASSSDRPGNTIYF.

The chain couples TRBV4-3 to TRBJ2-7; TRBD2 agrees at 7 bases. Germline V CDR1 and CDR2: LGHNA, YSLEER. After removal of 0 bases from V and 4 bases from J, the junction contained 9 bases not matched to a gene. The length of the CDR3 is 16 residues. The CDR3 is CASSQEPGGKGYEQYF. The CDR3 DNA follows: TGCGCCAGCAGCCAAGAACCGGGGGGAAAAGGATACGAGCAGTACTTC.

The J gene is TRBJ2-3, the V gene TRBV30; TRBD2 matches at 8 bases. The CDR3 spans 16 residues. Trimming cost V 4 bases and J 0 bases; bases outside gene matches: 9. Germline CDR1 reads GTSNPN; CDR2 reads SVGIG (reference sequence). The CDR3 loop reads CAWTGIPGGSTDTQYF. The CDR3 DNA reads as TGTGCCTGGACTGGAATCCCGGGGGGGAGCACAGATACGCAGTATTTT.

This clone was found once. The chain couples TRBV4-3 to TRBJ1-2; the D gene is possibly TRBD1 (5 bases). Trimming left V 0 bases short and J 8 bases short, with 13 bases between. This CDR3 comprises 14 residues. The germline CDR1 and CDR2 sequences are LGHNA and YSLEER. This CDR3 is CASSQDRGLGGYTF. CDR3 sequence (DNA): TGCGCCAGCAGCCAAGATCGGGGGTTGGGAGGCTACACCTTC.

The gene calls are TRBV2 and TRBJ2-1; 8 bases are a match to TRBD2. Germline CDR1 and CDR2: SNHLY and FYNNEI. V was clipped by 6 bases and J by 4 bases; unmatched bases: 2. The CDR3 consists of 13 residues. DNA for the CDR3: TGTGCCAGCAGGCTAGCGGGTTACAATGAGCAGTTCTTC. Translated, it gives CASRLAGYNEQFF.

This chain joins TRBV2 and TRBJ1-5, with TRBD1 matching over 9 bases. The CDR3 consists of 15 residues. The germline CDR1 and CDR2 sequences are SNHLY and FYNNEI. With V trimmed by 6 bases and J by 5 bases, 8 bases remained unmatched. The CDR3 here is CASRADRGSYQPQHF. Written as DNA, the CDR3 is TGTGCCAGCAGGGCAGACAGGGGGTCGTATCAGCCCCAGCATTTT.

This rearrangement joins TRBV6-5 to TRBJ1-1; D unresolved. Trimming took 0 bases from V and 6 from J, leaving 14 bases between them. Germline lookup yields CDR1 MNHEY and CDR2 SVGAGI. This CDR3 spans 15 amino acids. The CDR3 DNA reads as TGTGCCAGCAGTTACTCGAGAACCGGGGAAGCTGAAGCTTTCTTT. It yields the protein CASSYSRTGEAEAFF.

The DNA for the CDR3 is TGTGCCAGCAGTCGTACCGGGGGAACCGAAGCTTTCTTT. It encodes CASSRTGGTEAFF. The chain is built from TRBV5-4 and TRBJ1-1; weak D call: TRBD1 (5 bases). This CDR3 comprises 13 residues. V dropped 5 bases and J dropped 8 bases, with 16 bases sitting between them. The germline V gene has CDR1 SGHNT and CDR2 YYREEE (reference sequence). Based on the CDR3 plus reference TRBV5-4 and TRBJ1-1, the full variable domain is ETGVTQSPTHLIKTRGQQVTLRCSSQSGHNTVSWYQQALGQGPQFIFQYYREEENGRGNFPPRFSGLQFPNYSSELNVNALELDDSALYLCASSRTGGTEAFFGQGTRLTVV.

This sequence joins TRBV15 and TRBJ1-6; D is undetermined. This CDR3 spans 12 amino acids. Germline CDR1 LNHNV, CDR2 YYDKDF (reference sequence). Trimming pared 5 bases from V and 10 bases from J, leaving 9 bases between. In nucleotides, the CDR3 is TGTGCCACCAGCCCCCCCAAATCACCCCTCCACTTT. Residues: CATSPPKSPLHF.

CDR3 region: CASSFRQGPNEKLFF. Here the CDR3 DNA reads TGCGCCAGCAGCTTTCGACAGGGGCCGAATGAAAAACTGTTTTTT. The chain joins TRBV4-1 to TRBJ1-4; 8 bases line up with TRBD1. This CDR3 has 15 residues. V lost 5 bases and J lost 5; bases outside the gene matches: 7. CDR1 is MGHRA and CDR2 is YSYEKL in the germline V gene.

This clone appeared once. The chain has TRBV7-2 and TRBJ1-2; D gene uncertain. Germline-derived CDR1 and CDR2 are SGHTA and FQGNSA. The CDR3 runs to 13 residues. The V gene lost 0 bases and the J gene lost 8 bases, with 10 bases spanning the gap. The CDR3 sequence: CASSLAGHRGYTF. The CDR3 DNA sequence: TGTGCCAGCAGCTTAGCTGGGCATAGGGGCTACACCTTC.